This T cell receptor beta chain was observed in a study of cytomegalovirus exposure and HLA in healthy donors. Produced via immunoSEQ multiplex PCR; TCRdb's table is partial and in-frame only. The sample shows 100,000 to 130,000 clones, 90% to 96% of them seen only once. The CDR3 loop spans 13 amino acids. The ends lost 6 bases at V and 5 bases at J; junction bases unmatched: 5. The germline V gene encodes CDR1 MNHNY and CDR2 SVGAGI (reference sequence). The sequence came from a woman aged 18-35 years in good health and CMV-seronegative. The chain carries TRBV6-6 and TRBJ2-5, with 8 nucleotides matching TRBD1. Sequencing input: PBMCs. CDR3 protein: CASRQGAGETQYF. CDR3 DNA sequence: TGTGCCAGCAGGCAGGGGGCCGGTGAGACCCAGTACTTC.